The clone carrying this T cell receptor (beta chain) came up a few times. Its cognate antigen is unknown. TCRdb keeps only in-frame clones here, not all; method: immunoSEQ multiplex PCR. The table records 40,000 to 45,000 clones without singletons, the ten largest covering around 2.1%. CDR1 MNHNY and CDR2 SVGAGI come from the germline V gene (reference sequence). This CDR3 spans 16 amino acids. The sample comes from a study of T cells after posttransplantation cyclophosphamide. Overall study results and limits: Later blood repertoires were often dominated by clones from the donor CD8+ memory compartment. Skin or GI-infiltrating T cells shared few TRB sequences with blood.

The sample was PBMCs. The TCR was taken from a man in his forties in good health, CMV-negative, and a related stem cell transplant donor. This chain links TRBV6-6 with TRBJ2-5; 7 bases are shared with TRBD1. Near its end, the DNA agrees better with TRBJ2-7, so the J call may be wrong. The DNA for the CDR3 is TGTGCCAGCAGTTTTTCCTCCGGGACAGTATCCTACGAGCAGTACTTC. Protein sequence: CASSFSSGTVSYEQYF.